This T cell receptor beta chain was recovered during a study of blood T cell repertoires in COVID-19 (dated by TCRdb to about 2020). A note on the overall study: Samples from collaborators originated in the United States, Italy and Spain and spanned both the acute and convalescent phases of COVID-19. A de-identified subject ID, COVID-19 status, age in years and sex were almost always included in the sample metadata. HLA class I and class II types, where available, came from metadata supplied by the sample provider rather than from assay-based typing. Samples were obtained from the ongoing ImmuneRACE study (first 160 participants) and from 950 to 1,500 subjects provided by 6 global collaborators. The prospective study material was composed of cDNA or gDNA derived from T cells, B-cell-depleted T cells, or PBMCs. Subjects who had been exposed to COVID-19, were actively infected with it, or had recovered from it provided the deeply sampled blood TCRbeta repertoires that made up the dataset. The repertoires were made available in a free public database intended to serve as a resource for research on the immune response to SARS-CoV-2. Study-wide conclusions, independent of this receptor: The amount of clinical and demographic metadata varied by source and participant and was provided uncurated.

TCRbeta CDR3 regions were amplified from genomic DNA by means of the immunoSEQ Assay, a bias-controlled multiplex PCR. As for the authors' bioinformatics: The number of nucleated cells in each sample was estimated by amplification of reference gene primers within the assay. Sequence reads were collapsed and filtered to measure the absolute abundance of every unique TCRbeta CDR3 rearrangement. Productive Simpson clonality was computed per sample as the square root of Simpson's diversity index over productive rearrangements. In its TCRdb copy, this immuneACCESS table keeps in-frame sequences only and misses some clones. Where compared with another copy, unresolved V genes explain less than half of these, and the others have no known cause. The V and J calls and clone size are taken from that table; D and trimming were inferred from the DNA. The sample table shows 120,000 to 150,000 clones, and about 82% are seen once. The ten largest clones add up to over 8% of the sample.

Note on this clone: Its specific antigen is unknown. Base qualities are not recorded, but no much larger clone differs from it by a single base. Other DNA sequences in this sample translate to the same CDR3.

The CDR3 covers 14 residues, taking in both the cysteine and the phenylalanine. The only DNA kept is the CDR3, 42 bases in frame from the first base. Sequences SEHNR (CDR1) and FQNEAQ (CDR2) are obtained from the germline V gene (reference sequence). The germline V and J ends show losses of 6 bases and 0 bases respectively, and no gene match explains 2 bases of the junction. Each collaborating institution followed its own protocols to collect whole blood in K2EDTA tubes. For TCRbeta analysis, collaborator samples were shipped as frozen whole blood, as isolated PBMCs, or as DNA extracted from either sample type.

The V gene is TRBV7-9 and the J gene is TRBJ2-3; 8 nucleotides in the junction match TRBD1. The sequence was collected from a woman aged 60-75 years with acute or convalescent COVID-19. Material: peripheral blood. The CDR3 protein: CASSGTGSTDTQYF. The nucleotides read TGTGCCAGCAGTGGGACAGGTAGCACAGATACGCAGTATTTT.